The 28 T cell receptor beta chains in this list originate from one sample, sequenced in a study of blood T cell repertoires in COVID-19. Data came from immunoSEQ multiplex PCR; TCRdb stores just in-frame clones and leaves some out. The sample consists of 160,000 or so clones, 80% of them appearing once. Sequencing was carried out using peripheral blood. The receptors shown here come from a man aged 55-75 years with acute or convalescent COVID-19.

The sample holds a few counts of this clone. The gene calls are TRBV6-4 and TRBJ1-5; D not certain. V was pared by 6 bases and J by 4 bases, with 16 bases between. The germline V gene encodes CDR1 MRHNA and CDR2 SNTAGT. This CDR3 is 15 amino acids long. CDR3 loop: CASSPADTRNQPQHF. The CDR3 nucleotides are TGTGCCAGCAGCCCCGCAGACACTAGAAATCAGCCCCAGCATTTT.

The chain employs TRBV7-2 and TRBJ2-1; 8 nucleotides match TRBD1. CDR3 length: 14 amino acids. Germline CDR1 is SGHTA and CDR2 is FQGNSA. V trimming: 5 bases; J trimming: 1 base; junction bases outside the gene matches: 1. CDR3 sequence (DNA): TGTGCCAGCAGCAGGGACAGGTCCTACAATGAGCAGTTCTTC. As protein: CASSRDRSYNEQFF.

This clone was seen only a few times. The CDR3 loop reads CASSEVGDTEAFF. The CDR3 DNA reads as TGTGCCAGCAGTGAAGTAGGGGACACTGAAGCTTTCTTT. The rearrangement links TRBV6-1 to TRBJ1-1; possibly TRBD1 for D (5 bases). CDR1 and CDR2 from the germline V gene are MNHNS and SASEGT. V lost 1 base and J lost 3, with 6 bases in between. This CDR3 is 13 amino acids long.

This rearrangement joins TRBV18 to TRBJ1-1; 7 bases are shared with TRBD1. The CDR3 is made up of 15 amino acids. Per germline, CDR1 KGHSH and CDR2 LQKENI. V shed 3 bases, J shed 11 bases, and the junction held 15 bases outside the gene matches. Written as DNA, the CDR3 is TGTGCCAGCTCACCGACACAGGGGAGTACTATAACGGCTTTCTTT. The encoded protein is CASSPTQGSTITAFF.

The rearrangement uses TRBV11-1 and TRBJ2-7, with 7 bases fitting TRBD1. Germline CDR1 SGHAT, CDR2 FQDESV (reference sequence). V was clipped by 6 bases and J by 2 bases; unmatched bases: 4. The CDR3 is made up of 13 amino acids. CDR3: CASSMTGPYEQYF. In nucleotides, the CDR3 is TGTGCCAGCAGTATGACAGGGCCCTACGAGCAGTACTTC.

This clone was found once. In the same sample, other DNA sequences code for this CDR3. This sequence joins TRBV28 and TRBJ1-1; the D gene is possibly TRBD1 (5 bases). Germline-derived CDR1 and CDR2 are MDHEN and SYDVKM. This CDR3 region has 12 residues. Between the trimmed V and J ends, which lost 6 bases and 4 bases, there was a span of 9 bases. CDR3 coding DNA: TGTGCCAGCAGGTCCCAGGGCACTGAAGCTTTCTTT. This gives the protein CASRSQGTEAFF.

This clone was detected only a few times. V usage is TRBV4-2 and J usage is TRBJ2-1, with TRBD2 matching over 8 bases. The V gene end was trimmed by 0 bases and the J gene end by 5 bases; junction bases not matched to a gene: 6. The CDR3 consists of 16 residues. Germline V gene lookup returns CDR1 LGHNA and CDR2 YNFKEQ. The CDR3 loop is CASSQEVAGSNNEQFF. The CDR3 DNA follows: TGTGCCAGCAGCCAAGAGGTAGCGGGATCTAACAATGAGCAGTTCTTC.

In DNA, the CDR3 is TGTGCCAGCAGCTTAGGGGGGGGGTACGGCTACGAGCAGTACTTC. It translates to CASSLGGGYGYEQYF. The chain combines TRBV11-2 with TRBJ2-7; 7 bases line up with TRBD2. CDR1 and CDR2 (germline): SGHAT, FQNNGV. After removal of 1 base from V and 3 bases from J, the junction contained 6 bases not matched to a gene. The CDR3 extends over 15 amino acids.

The gene calls are TRBV7-2 and TRBJ1-2; D is possibly TRBD1 (6 bases). In germline, CDR1 is SGHTA, CDR2 FQGNSA. The CDR3 has 14 residues. Between the trimmed V and J ends, which lost 4 bases and 8 bases, there was a span of 17 bases. CDR3 coding DNA: TGTGCCAGCAGCTCAGCCTACAGGGCCTACGGCTACACCTTC. It translates to CASSSAYRAYGYTF.

The chain carries TRBV19 and TRBJ2-3; D is uncertain. The V and J ends lost 4 bases and 8 bases respectively, with 10 bases between them. Germline loops: CDR1 LNHDA, CDR2 SQIVND (reference sequence). This CDR3 region has 12 residues. The CDR3 DNA sequence: TGTGCCAGTAGTACTACAGTGGGTACGCAGTATTTT. This encodes CASSTTVGTQYF.

V is TRBV6-2 or TRBV6-3 and J is TRBJ2-6, with 8 bases lining up with TRBD2. V shed 6 bases and J 3 bases; nucleotides not matched to a gene: 19. The CDR3 consists of 20 residues. The V gene's germline CDR1 is MNHEY and CDR2 SVGEGT. In nucleotides, the CDR3 is TGTGCCAGCAGCCGGGAGGGGGGGTTGATATTACTCTATGGGGCCAACGTCCTGACTTTC. The encoded protein is CASSREGGLILLYGANVLTF.

This sequence joins TRBV5-1 and TRBJ2-3; 16 bases match TRBD2. V lost 3 bases and J lost 5; bases outside the gene matches: 12. CDR1 SGHRS and CDR2 YFSETQ come from the germline V gene. This CDR3 is built from 19 residues. CDR3 amino acids: CASSSVPGLAGGRQDTQYF. Written as DNA, the CDR3 is TGCGCCAGCAGCTCCGTCCCGGGACTAGCGGGGGGGCGACAAGATACGCAGTATTTT.

The gene calls are TRBV29-1 and TRBJ2-5, with D maybe TRBD2 (6 bases). Trimming removed 0 bases at V and 5 bases at J, with 10 bases between. The CDR3 is made up of 13 amino acids. Germline V gene data show CDR1 as SQVTM and CDR2 as ANQGSEA. CDR3 DNA: TGCAGCGTTGAAGAGGAGGGTATTGAGACCCAGTACTTC. This translates into CSVEEEGIETQYF.

The V and J genes are TRBV5-1 and TRBJ2-2; unclear D gene. The CDR3 totals 15 residues. V dropped 0 bases and J dropped 8 bases, with 14 bases sitting between them. Germline CDR1 and CDR2: SGHRS and YFSETQ. The DNA of the CDR3 is TGCGCCAGCAGCTTGGACGCCAGAACCGGGGGGGAGCTGTTTTTT. This translates into CASSLDARTGGELFF.

This rearrangement joins TRBV29-1 to TRBJ1-2, with 7 bases fitting TRBD1. With V trimmed by 5 bases and J by 3 bases, 9 bases remained unmatched. The CDR3 length is 14 residues. CDR1 and CDR2 from the germline V gene are SQVTM and ANQGSEA. This CDR3 is CSVNTKDRDYGYTF. The CDR3 nucleotides read TGCAGCGTTAACACAAAAGACAGGGACTATGGCTACACCTTC. The full variable domain, its missing parts supplied by reference TRBV29-1 and TRBJ1-2, is SAVISQKPSRDICQRGTSLTIQCQVDSQVTMMFWYRQQPGQSLTLIATANQGSEATYESGFVIDKFPISRPNLTFSTLTVSNMSPEDSSIYLCSVNTKDRDYGYTFGSGTRLTVV.

V gene TRBV28 combines with J gene TRBJ1-5; D ambiguous. The V end was cut by 5 bases, the J end by 7 bases, with 21 bases between. Germline CDR1 is MDHEN and CDR2 is SYDVKM. The CDR3 spans 16 residues. CDR3: CASSPNGREVGQPQHF. CDR3 nucleotides: TGTGCCAGCAGTCCTAATGGTCGGGAAGTTGGCCAGCCCCAGCATTTT.

The chain recombines TRBV6-5 with TRBJ2-2, with a possible D match to TRBD2 (6 bases). CDR3 length: 14 residues. From germline, CDR1 is MNHEY and CDR2 SVGAGI. V lost 6 bases, J lost 2 bases, and 10 bases lay in between. This chain's CDR3 is CASRGDSNTGELFF. For the CDR3, the DNA is TGTGCCAGCAGGGGGGACTCTAACACCGGGGAGCTGTTTTTT.

The chain is built from TRBV9 and TRBJ1-1, with a possible D match to TRBD1 (5 bases). V was cut by 2 bases and J by 0 bases, with 8 bases left in between. The CDR3 covers 14 residues. Germline V gene sequence: CDR1 SGDLS, CDR2 YYNGEE. CDR3 nucleotide sequence: TGTGCCAGCAGCGTCGACAGAGTGAACACTGAAGCTTTCTTT. Protein product: CASSVDRVNTEAFF.

The chain combines TRBV28 with TRBJ2-3; D remains ambiguous. Germline CDR1 reads MDHEN; CDR2 reads SYDVKM. Trimming shortened V by 3 bases and J by 2 bases, and 3 bases separated the two germline ends. CDR3 length: 12 amino acids. Here the CDR3 DNA reads TGTGCCAGCAGTTTTATCACAGATACGCAGTATTTT. Protein sequence: CASSFITDTQYF.

This chain joins TRBV5-1 and TRBJ1-1; possibly TRBD1 for D (6 bases). Looked up from germline, CDR1 is SGHRS and CDR2 is YFSETQ. The CDR3 totals 16 residues. The V gene lost 2 bases and the J gene lost 1 base, with 15 bases spanning the gap. As DNA, the CDR3 is TGCGCCAGCAGCTTAGATCGCCCGGACAGGAACACTGAAGCTTTCTTT. Translating it yields CASSLDRPDRNTEAFF.

The chain carries TRBV18 and TRBJ1-5; 10 bases line up with TRBD1. Germline V gene lookup returns CDR1 KGHSH and CDR2 LQKENI. After removal of 6 bases from V and 12 bases from J, the junction contained 14 bases not matched to a gene. CDR3 size: 15 residues. The CDR3, as DNA: TGTGCCAGCTCCCCGGGACAGGGGTTAGGCAGGGACCAGCATTTT. It yields the protein CASSPGQGLGRDQHF.

The chain employs TRBV5-5 and TRBJ1-5; D gene uncertain. Trimming left V 3 bases short and J 1 base short, with 8 bases between. The CDR3 covers 14 residues. Germline V lookup: CDR1 SGHKS, CDR2 YYEKEE (reference sequence). The CDR3 loop reads CASSSDGSNQPQHF. CDR3 DNA: TGTGCCAGCAGCTCTGACGGGAGCAATCAGCCCCAGCATTTT.

The chain combines TRBV4-3 with TRBJ2-3, with D tentatively TRBD2 (5 bases). CDR1 is LGHNA, CDR2 YSLEER, per germline. The CDR3 sequence is 14 residues long. The V and J ends lost 1 base and 2 bases respectively, with 7 bases between them. The CDR3 DNA reads as TGCGCCAGCAGCCAAGGCGGACTCACAGATACGCAGTATTTT. Protein product: CASSQGGLTDTQYF.

This rearrangement joins TRBV4-2 to TRBJ2-6, with TRBD2 matching over 7 bases. The germline V gene encodes CDR1 LGHNA and CDR2 YNFKEQ. This CDR3 is 17 amino acids long. The V segment lost 0 bases and the J segment 4 bases; nucleotides outside the gene matches: 6. The CDR3 is CASSQEWGGAGANVLTF. The CDR3 nucleotides read TGTGCCAGCAGCCAAGAGTGGGGGGGTGCCGGGGCCAACGTCCTGACTTTC.

The chain has TRBV3-1 (or the pseudogene TRBV3-2) and TRBJ1-1; 12 nucleotides line up with TRBD1. Germline-derived CDR1 and CDR2 are LGHDT and YNNKEL (reference sequence). Trimming at V came to 4 bases and at J to 7 bases, leaving 7 bases not matched to a gene. The CDR3 is 15 residues long. CDR3 in amino acids: CASSLGTGGSVEAFF. The CDR3 DNA reads as TGTGCCAGCAGCCTCGGGACAGGGGGCTCGGTTGAAGCTTTCTTT.

The rearrangement links TRBV5-1 to TRBJ1-6, with TRBD1 matching 11 bases. The CDR3 sequence is 15 residues long. V was pared by 0 bases and J by 10 bases, with 3 bases of the junction left unmatched. Germline CDR1 and CDR2: SGHRS and YFSETQ. The CDR3 protein is CASSLAGQGESPLHF. The CDR3 DNA follows: TGCGCCAGCAGCTTGGCGGGACAGGGGGAATCACCCCTCCACTTT.

For this clone: Other DNA sequences from this sample encode an identical CDR3 as well. The V and J genes are TRBV7-3 and TRBJ2-1; 11 bases align to TRBD2. The CDR3 is 15 residues long. The germline V gene encodes CDR1 SGHTA and CDR2 FQGTGA. Trimming took 2 bases from V and 7 from J; bases not matched to a gene: 4. In DNA form, the CDR3 reads TGTGCCAGCAGCTTACTAGCGGGGGGACCGAATGAGCAGTTCTTC. Its translation: CASSLLAGGPNEQFF.

The V and J genes are TRBV9 and TRBJ1-1; D is possibly TRBD1 (5 bases). Trimming removed 4 bases from V and 4 bases from J, with 11 bases in between. The CDR3 consists of 13 residues. Germline V gene sequence: CDR1 SGDLS, CDR2 YYNGEE. CDR3: CASSRRVGTEAFF. The CDR3 coding sequence is TGTGCCAGCAGCCGCAGGGTCGGCACTGAAGCTTTCTTT.